The 10 T cell receptor beta chains reported below all come from one sample, sequenced in a study of identical twins. One entry per CDR3 protein, called by TCRdb with MiXCR from the 5' RACE reads. The table lists under 250,000 distinct CDR3 sequences, roughly 12% of them singletons. These data were also reused for a study on yellow fever vaccine responses in identical twins.

Material: memory (CD45RO+) T cells sorted from blood. Receptors were obtained from a woman between 18 and 30 years old in good health.

This chain uses TRBV7-2 with TRBJ2-5; a possible D gene is TRBD2 (6 bases). The CDR3 runs 15 residues. Germline V gene sequence: CDR1 SGHTA, CDR2 FQGNSA. V was trimmed by 0 bases and J by 1 base, leaving 9 bases between them. CDR3 amino acids: CASSLAGGTQETQYF. CDR3 sequence (DNA): TGTGCCAGCAGCTTAGCGGGGGGAACCCAAGAGACCCAGTACTTC.

Ten or more counts support this clonotype. The J gene is TRBJ2-5, the V gene TRBV20-1, with a weak D call TRBD2 (5 bases). Trimming removed 3 bases from V and 5 bases from J, with 7 bases in between. The germline V gene encodes CDR1 DFQATT and CDR2 SNEGSKA (reference sequence). The CDR3 is 11 residues long. The chain's CDR3 is CSASPGETQYF. The CDR3, as DNA: TGCAGTGCTAGTCCGGGGGAGACCCAGTACTTC.

This clonotype was recorded a few times. This sequence joins TRBV7-2 and TRBJ2-5; D might be TRBD1 or TRBD2, each matching 5 bases. Germline V gene data show CDR1 as SGHTA and CDR2 as FQGNSA. The CDR3 has 15 residues. Trimming stripped 1 base from V and 3 bases from J, with 12 bases between. The CDR3 here is CASSLDKGREETQYF. Here the CDR3 DNA reads TGTGCCAGCAGCTTAGATAAGGGACGCGAAGAGACCCAGTACTTC. The whole variable domain, remainder taken from reference TRBV7-2 and TRBJ2-5, is GAGVSQSPSNKVTEKGKDVELRCDPISGHTALYWYRQSLGQGLEFLIYFQGNSAPDKSGLPSDRFSAERTGGSVSTLTIQRTQQEDSAVYLCASSLDKGREETQYFGPGTRLLVL.

This clonotype was counted between two and nine times. The chain is built from TRBV19 and TRBJ2-1, with 10 bases lining up with TRBD1. J was trimmed by 0 bases and V by 6 bases; bases with no gene match: 5. Per the germline V gene, CDR1 is LNHDA and CDR2 is SQIVND (reference sequence). The CDR3 has 16 residues. The CDR3 loop is CASRTGGLSSYNEQFF. Here the CDR3 DNA reads TGTGCCAGTAGGACAGGGGGCTTAAGCTCCTACAATGAGCAGTTCTTC.

The chain couples TRBV3-1 to TRBJ2-5; 9 bases agree with TRBD2. The CDR3 totals 17 residues. Trimming at V came to 4 bases and at J to 4 bases, leaving 13 bases not matched to a gene. The V gene's germline CDR1 is LGHDT and CDR2 YNNKEL (reference sequence). This CDR3 is CASSLPLPLAGLETQYF. CDR3 sequence (DNA): TGTGCCAGCAGCCTCCCCCTGCCTCTAGCGGGATTAGAGACCCAGTACTTC.

This clonotype is a singleton in its sample. This chain uses TRBV27 with TRBJ2-5; either TRBD1 or TRBD2 may fit D (5 bases each). Looked up from germline, CDR1 is MNHEY and CDR2 is SMNVEV (reference sequence). V was shortened by 10 bases and J by 1 base, with 19 bases between the two germline ends. This CDR3 is 15 amino acids long. DNA for the CDR3: TGTGCCACCACCGCCTCGGGGCGGATCCAAGAGACCCAGTACTTC. Protein sequence: CATTASGRIQETQYF.

V usage is TRBV27 and J usage is TRBJ1-6; D is uncertain. V lost 5 bases and J 10 bases, leaving 15 bases between the germline ends. Germline V gives CDR1 MNHEY, CDR2 SMNVEV (reference sequence). This CDR3 is built from 14 residues. The CDR3 DNA reads as TGTGCCAGCAGTCCACCCTTGGTAGGATCACCCCTCCACTTT. Amino acids: CASSPPLVGSPLHF.

Ten or more counts support this clonotype. The V and J genes are TRBV20-1 and TRBJ2-1; no reliable D call. The CDR3 runs 15 residues. From germline, CDR1 is DFQATT and CDR2 SNEGSKA (reference sequence). Trimming left V 2 bases short and J 8 bases short, with 19 bases between. CDR3 nucleotide sequence: TGCAGTGCTAGACCCAGGTCCGGACCTAGGGATGAGCAGTTCTTC. This gives the protein CSARPRSGPRDEQFF.

This clonotype appeared many times. The rearrangement uses TRBV24-1 and TRBJ2-2, with 13 bases lining up with TRBD2. V lost 4 bases and J lost 3; bases outside the gene matches: 1. Germline assignment: CDR1 KGHDR and CDR2 SFDVKD. The CDR3 is 16 amino acids. CDR3 bases: TGTGCCACCAGTGACGGACTAGCGGGAGACACCGGGGAGCTGTTTTTT. Residues: CATSDGLAGDTGELFF.

This clonotype was seen a handful of times. The rearrangement links TRBV28 to TRBJ2-4; D unresolved. CDR1 is MDHEN and CDR2 is SYDVKM in the germline V gene. The CDR3 covers 12 residues. Trimming cost V 11 bases and J 1 base, with 9 bases left between them. CDR3 DNA: TGTGCCGCCAGTAGGGCCAAAAACATTCAGTACTTC. This gives the protein CAASRAKNIQYF.